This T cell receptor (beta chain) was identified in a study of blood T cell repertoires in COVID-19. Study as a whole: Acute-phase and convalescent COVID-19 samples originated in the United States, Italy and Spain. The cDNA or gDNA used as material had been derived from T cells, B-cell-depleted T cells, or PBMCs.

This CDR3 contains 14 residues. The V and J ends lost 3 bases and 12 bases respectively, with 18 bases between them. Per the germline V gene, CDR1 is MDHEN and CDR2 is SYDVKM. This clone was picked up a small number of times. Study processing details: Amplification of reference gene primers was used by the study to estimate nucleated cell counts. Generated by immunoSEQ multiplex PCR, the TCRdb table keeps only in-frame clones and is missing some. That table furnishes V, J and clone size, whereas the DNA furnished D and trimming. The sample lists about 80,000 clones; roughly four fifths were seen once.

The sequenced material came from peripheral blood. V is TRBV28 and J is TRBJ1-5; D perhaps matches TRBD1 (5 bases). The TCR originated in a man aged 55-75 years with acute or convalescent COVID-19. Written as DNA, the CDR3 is TGTGCCAGCAGTTTCCAGCAGGGCCTGAAACGCCAGCATTTT. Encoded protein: CASSFQQGLKRQHF.